This is a list of T cell receptor beta chains from one sample in a study of immune evolution from preneoplasia to lung adenocarcinoma. Sequencing was performed with immunoSEQ multiplex PCR; in TCRdb, only in-frame clones are kept and a portion is missing. The sample has 6,600 or so clones, around 83% seen once. The sample consisted of FFPE invasive lung adenocarcinoma tissue. The receptors were sampled from a person aged 50-75 years with lung adenocarcinoma. Each CDR3 is given with its conserved first and last residue. A D gene is named only where the DNA matches it firmly. The listing skips clone size in some rows; elsewhere it reads once, few, many or a size class.

abundance,j_gene,v_gene,d_gene,CDR3nt,CDR3aa
.,TRBJ2-1,TRBV6-1,.,TGTGCCAGCAGTGAACAAGTTAGCTCCTACAATGAGCAGTTCTTC,CASSEQVSSYNEQFF
.,TRBJ2-3,TRBV7-6,.,TGTGCCAGCAGCCCTAGACATCCCCCGGATACGCAGTATTTT,CASSPRHPPDTQYF
.,TRBJ2-3,TRBV9,.,TGTGCCAGCAGCCCCCATGATCGGGAGTTATACGGAGATACGCAGTATTTT,CASSPHDRELYGDTQYF
.,TRBJ2-2,TRBV28,.,TGTGCCAGCACCAAACGGCGGGGCCGACAGAAGCTGAACACCGGGGAGCTGTTTTTT,CASTKRRGRQKLNTGELFF
once,TRBJ1-1,TRBV7-3,.,TGTGCCAGCAGCTTACAGGAAAACACTGAAGCTTTCTTT,CASSLQENTEAFF
.,TRBJ2-2,TRBV30,.,TGTGCCTGGACTCAGGCAGGGAAAGCCGGGGAGCTGTTTTTT,CAWTQAGKAGELFF
.,TRBJ1-1,TRBV18,.,TGTGCCAGCTCACCAGCAGGGTATGAGAACACTGAAGCTTTCTTT,CASSPAGYENTEAFF
few,TRBJ1-2,TRBV10-3,TRBD1,TGTGCCATCAGTATAACAGGGGGCGCTTCTGGCTACACCTTC,CAISITGGASGYTF
.,TRBJ2-7,TRBV4-1,.,TGCGCCAGCAGCCAACTTTGGGGGGACACCTACGAGCAGTACTTC,CASSQLWGDTYEQYF
.,TRBJ2-7,TRBV11-2,TRBD1,TGTGCCAGCAGTCGACAGGGGGCTCAGTACGAGCAGTACTTC,CASSRQGAQYEQYF
.,TRBJ2-3,TRBV19,TRBD1,TGTGCCAGTAGTATTTCCGGGACAGGGACAGATACGCAGTATTTT,CASSISGTGTDTQYF
.,TRBJ2-1,TRBV28,TRBD2,TGTGCCAGCAGCGCCTTTTCGGGAGGCTCCTACAATGAGCAGTTCTTC,CASSAFSGGSYNEQFF
.,TRBJ2-1,TRBV6-4,.,TGTGCCAGCAGTGCTACGACTACAAATGAGCAGTTCTTC,CASSATTTNEQFF
.,TRBJ2-6,TRBV6-6,.,TGTGCCAGCAGTCAGACTAGCTCTGGGGCCAACGTCCTGACTTTC,CASSQTSSGANVLTF
.,TRBJ2-7,TRBV6-1,TRBD1,TGTGCCAGCAGCGAAATGGACAGGACCTACGAGCAGTACTTC,CASSEMDRTYEQYF
.,TRBJ2-7,TRBV1,.,TGCACCAGCAGCCAAGATGGTGGTAGTCCAGGCTACGAGCAGTACTTC,CTSSQDGGSPGYEQYF
.,TRBJ1-2,TRBV11-2,.,TGTGCCAGCAGCTTAAGGGGGTTCGGCTACACCTTC,CASSLRGFGYTF
.,TRBJ2-7,TRBV28,.,TGTGCCAGCAGTGCACCGGGGGTCTCCTACGAGCAGTACTTC,CASSAPGVSYEQYF
once,TRBJ2-1,TRBV18,TRBD1,TGTGCCAGCTCAACCCAGGGGGTAGGGTACAATGAGCAGTTCTTC,CASSTQGVGYNEQFF
.,TRBJ2-5,TRBV18,.,TGTGCCAGCTCACCACGTCGTCCCAGGACCGAGGAGACCCAGTACTTC,CASSPRRPRTEETQYF
.,TRBJ2-7,TRBV29-1,TRBD1,TGCAGCGTGGCGGGACAGGGGTTCTACGAGCAGTACTTC,CSVAGQGFYEQYF
.,TRBJ2-2,TRBV7-3,.,TGTGCCAGCAGCTTAACCCATCCCGGGGAGCTGTTTTTT,CASSLTHPGELFF
.,TRBJ2-2,TRBV5-1,.,TGCGCCAGCAGCTTGACTTTAGGATTTCCCAACACCGGGGAGCTGTTTTTT,CASSLTLGFPNTGELFF
.,TRBJ2-7,TRBV28,TRBD1,TGTGCCAGCAGTTTATGGGCGACAGGGGAATACGAGCAGTACTTC,CASSLWATGEYEQYF
.,TRBJ2-6,TRBV6-1,.,TGTGCCAGCAGTCCCCCGGTGCCTGGGGCCAACGTCCTGACTTTC,CASSPPVPGANVLTF
.,TRBJ2-7,TRBV7-2,.,TGTGCCAGCAGCCCCGGGGTGTCCTACGAGCAGTACTTC,CASSPGVSYEQYF
.,TRBJ2-7,TRBV4-1,TRBD2,TGCGCCAGCAGCTCCACTAGCGGGAGTGGTGGCGAGCAGTACTTC,CASSSTSGSGGEQYF
.,TRBJ2-7,TRBV19,.,TGTGCCAGTGGAGAGGGGGGCTACGAGCAGTACTTC,CASGEGGYEQYF
.,TRBJ1-2,TRBV25-1,TRBD1,TGTGCCAGCAGTCCGCCCGGGACAGGCGGCTACACCTTC,CASSPPGTGGYTF
.,TRBJ2-7,TRBV30,TRBD1,TGTGCCTGGAGGTCAGGGACAGAATTCTACGAGCAGTACTTC,CAWRSGTEFYEQYF
.,TRBJ2-1,TRBV29-1,TRBD2,TGCAGCCACAAGGGAACTAGCGTGGACAATGAGCAGTTCTTC,CSHKGTSVDNEQFF
.,TRBJ1-1,TRBV28,.,TGTGCCAGCAGTTTGGACGGGGGGAACACTGAAGCTTTCTTT,CASSLDGGNTEAFF
.,TRBJ1-2,TRBV28,.,TGTGCCAGCAGTTTTTCGGAGGGAGACTATGGCTACACCTTC,CASSFSEGDYGYTF
once,TRBJ2-2,TRBV5-6,.,TGTGCCAGCAGACGAACGGGTCTTACCGGGGAGCTGTTTTTT,CASRRTGLTGELFF
.,TRBJ2-7,TRBV18,TRBD2,TGTGCCAGCTCACCATTTACTAGCGGGAGGATCGACGAGCAGTACTTC,CASSPFTSGRIDEQYF
.,TRBJ2-7,TRBV10-1,.,TGCGCCAGCAGTGAGTCCGGGATTCGCGAGCAGTACTTC,CASSESGIREQYF
.,TRBJ2-3,TRBV5-1,TRBD1,TGCGCCAGCAGCTTGGCCGACAGGGGGCGCACAGATACGCAGTATTTT,CASSLADRGRTDTQYF
.,TRBJ2-7,TRBV29-1,TRBD2,TGCAGCGTTTTAACTTTGGGGACTAAGGCCTACGAGCAGTACTTC,CSVLTLGTKAYEQYF
.,TRBJ2-7,TRBV29-1,TRBD2,TGCAGCGTTCCCAGCGGGGCGGGAGGGAACTACGAGCAGTACTTC,CSVPSGAGGNYEQYF
.,TRBJ1-2,TRBV6-6,.,TGTGCCAGCAGTTACAGGGCGAAGGCGAACTATGGCTACACCTTC,CASSYRAKANYGYTF
.,TRBJ2-2,TRBV5-4,.,TGTGCCAGCAGCCCTCGGACCACCGCCGGGGAGCTGTTTTTT,CASSPRTTAGELFF
.,TRBJ2-2,TRBV6-6,.,TGTGCCAGCAGTTACGGGACACCAGATTACGGGGAGCTGTTTTTT,CASSYGTPDYGELFF
once,TRBJ2-5,TRBV5-4,TRBD2,TGTGCCAGCAGCAAGCGGGATGGTGAGACCCAGTACTTC,CASSKRDGETQYF
few,TRBJ2-5,TRBV9,TRBD2,TGTGCCAGCAGCGTCCGAATAGCGGGGGGTCAAGAGACCCAGTACTTC,CASSVRIAGGQETQYF
.,TRBJ2-6,TRBV29-1,.,TGCAGCGTTGTAGCCAGGGCAACTGCCTCTGGGGCCAACGTCCTGACTTTC,CSVVARATASGANVLTF
.,TRBJ2-3,TRBV19,TRBD2,TGTGCCAGTAGTACGGGACTAAACCCTAGCACAGATACGCAGTATTTT,CASSTGLNPSTDTQYF
few,TRBJ1-4,TRBV4-2,.,TGTGCCAGCAGCCAAGCTTGGGGAACTAATGAAAAACTGTTTTTT,CASSQAWGTNEKLFF
.,TRBJ2-7,TRBV10-2,.,TGCGCCAGCAGTGAGTCATACGAGCAGTACTTC,CASSESYEQYF
.,TRBJ1-3,TRBV5-4,.,TGTGCCAGCAGCTTGGATTCGGCCGGAAACACCATATATTTT,CASSLDSAGNTIYF
.,TRBJ2-5,TRBV29-1,.,TGCAGCGTTGCGGGGCATCAAGAGACTCAGTACTTC,CSVAGHQETQYF
.,TRBJ2-5,TRBV5-6,TRBD2,TGTGCCAGCAGCCTGACCCTAGGGACTAGCGGAGAGACCCAGTACTTC,CASSLTLGTSGETQYF
.,TRBJ1-1,TRBV18,.,TGTGCCAGCTCACCACTTTCCGAGAACACTGAAGCTTTCTTT,CASSPLSENTEAFF
.,TRBJ2-2,TRBV7-2,TRBD2,TGTGCCAGCAGCCGGGGACTAATTGGCGGGGAGCTGTTTTTT,CASSRGLIGGELFF
.,TRBJ1-2,TRBV27,.,TGTGCCAGCAAGGAAGGGGGAGTAGTAAACTATGGCTACACCTTC,CASKEGGVVNYGYTF
.,TRBJ2-4,TRBV2,.,TGTGCCAGCACCGGGACGTCCAAAAACATTCAGTACTTC,CASTGTSKNIQYF
.,TRBJ2-5,TRBV30,.,TGTGCCTACATGGACGGAGGCAGGGAGACCCAGTACTTC,CAYMDGGRETQYF
.,TRBJ1-1,TRBV5-1,.,TGCGCCAGCAGCTTGGAGTCGGCGGACGCGGGCACTGAAGCTTTCTTT,CASSLESADAGTEAFF